These T cell receptor beta chains were read from a single sample in a study of blood T cell repertoires in COVID-19. Libraries were prepared by immunoSEQ multiplex PCR; TCRdb keeps only in-frame clonotypes and omits some of them. The sample consists of some 400,000 clones, 81% of them appearing once. Sequencing was carried out using peripheral blood. The receptors here all came from a human donor with acute or convalescent COVID-19. The donor label of this sample is uncertain. Both conserved end residues are part of each CDR3. The D gene is left open where the match is weak. Clone size is not always given. Where it is, it says once, few, many or a class for expanded clones.

V gene: TRBV28
D gene: TRBD1
J gene: TRBJ2-3
clone size: few
CDR3 protein: CASSLSQQGVRTQYF
CDR3 DNA: TGTGCCAGCAGTTTATCTCAACAGGGGGTTAGAACGCAGTATTTT

V gene: TRBV19
D gene: -
J gene: TRBJ1-5
clone size: -
CDR3 protein: CASSIPLRGNQPQHF
CDR3 DNA: TGTGCCAGTAGTATCCCGCTGAGGGGCAATCAGCCCCAGCATTTT

V gene: TRBV28
D gene: -
J gene: TRBJ1-6
clone size: -
CDR3 protein: CASSNWGGGNSPLHF
CDR3 DNA: TGTGCCAGCAGCAACTGGGGGGGAGGTAATTCACCCCTCCACTTT

V gene: TRBV15
D gene: TRBD1
J gene: TRBJ1-1
clone size: few
CDR3 protein: CATSKTGDMNTEAFF
CDR3 DNA: TGTGCCACCAGCAAAACAGGGGACATGAACACTGAAGCTTTCTTT

V gene: TRBV6-5
D gene: -
J gene: TRBJ2-7
clone size: once
CDR3 protein: CASSRTGTYEQYF
CDR3 DNA: TGTGCCAGCAGTAGAACAGGGACCTACGAGCAGTACTTC

V gene: TRBV3-1/TRBV3-2
D gene: -
J gene: TRBJ2-1
clone size: -
CDR3 protein: CASSQGPHTSSYNEQFF
CDR3 DNA: TGTGCCAGCAGCCAAGGGCCGCACACAAGCTCCTACAATGAGCAGTTCTTC

V gene: TRBV9
D gene: TRBD2
J gene: TRBJ2-2
clone size: once
CDR3 protein: CASSVRGGTGELFF
CDR3 DNA: TGTGCCAGCAGCGTCCGGGGGGGCACCGGGGAGCTGTTTTTT

V gene: TRBV5-1
D gene: TRBD1
J gene: TRBJ2-2
clone size: -
CDR3 protein: CASSLGQGATGELFF
CDR3 DNA: TGCGCCAGCAGCTTGGGACAGGGGGCCACCGGGGAGCTGTTTTTT

V gene: TRBV5-1
D gene: -
J gene: TRBJ2-7
clone size: many
CDR3 protein: CASSLDGGRYEQYF
CDR3 DNA: TGCGCCAGCAGCTTGGACGGGGGAAGATACGAGCAGTACTTC

V gene: TRBV18
D gene: TRBD1
J gene: TRBJ1-5
clone size: -
CDR3 protein: CASSPGQGGQPQHF
CDR3 DNA: TGTGCCAGCTCACCTGGACAGGGAGGCCAGCCCCAGCATTTT

V gene: TRBV10-2
D gene: -
J gene: TRBJ2-1
clone size: once
CDR3 protein: CASSQRTPGEQFF
CDR3 DNA: TGCGCCAGCAGTCAGCGGACCCCCGGTGAGCAGTTCTTC

V gene: TRBV19
D gene: TRBD1
J gene: TRBJ1-2
clone size: -
CDR3 protein: CASSRTGQGDYGYTF
CDR3 DNA: TGTGCCAGTAGCAGAACGGGACAGGGAGACTATGGCTACACCTTC

V gene: TRBV6-5
D gene: TRBD1
J gene: TRBJ1-1
clone size: -
CDR3 protein: CASQDRGRRAFF
CDR3 DNA: TGTGCCAGCCAGGACAGGGGGCGGAGGGCTTTCTTT

V gene: TRBV4-2
D gene: TRBD1
J gene: TRBJ1-1
clone size: -
CDR3 protein: CASSQNQGANTEAFF
CDR3 DNA: TGTGCCAGCAGCCAGAACCAGGGGGCGAACACTGAAGCTTTCTTT

V gene: TRBV7-2
D gene: -
J gene: TRBJ2-7
clone size: -
CDR3 protein: CASSQRYEQYF
CDR3 DNA: TGTGCCAGCAGCCAGAGGTACGAGCAGTACTTC

V gene: TRBV12-5
D gene: TRBD1
J gene: TRBJ1-5
clone size: -
CDR3 protein: CASGLVQTGPNQPQHF
CDR3 DNA: TGTGCTAGTGGTTTGGTACAGACAGGGCCAAATCAGCCCCAGCATTTT

V gene: TRBV19
D gene: -
J gene: TRBJ1-4
clone size: once
CDR3 protein: CASSPLKTTTNEKLFF
CDR3 DNA: TGTGCCAGTAGTCCTCTTAAAACTACAACTAATGAAAAACTGTTTTTT

V gene: TRBV5-1
D gene: TRBD2
J gene: TRBJ2-3
clone size: few
CDR3 protein: CASSLAWASGGAKDTQYF
CDR3 DNA: TGCGCCAGCAGCTTGGCCTGGGCTAGCGGGGGGGCTAAAGATACGCAGTATTTT

V gene: TRBV5-1
D gene: TRBD2
J gene: TRBJ2-3
clone size: -
CDR3 protein: CASSLGGRNMDTQYF
CDR3 DNA: TGCGCCAGCAGCTTGGGCGGGAGAAATATGGATACGCAGTATTTT

V gene: TRBV6-5
D gene: -
J gene: TRBJ1-1
clone size: -
CDR3 protein: CASSLAGEAFF
CDR3 DNA: TGTGCCAGCAGTCTAGCCGGGGAAGCTTTCTTT

V gene: TRBV4-1
D gene: TRBD1
J gene: TRBJ1-2
clone size: -
CDR3 protein: CASSQSGTGLFYGYTF
CDR3 DNA: TGCGCCAGCAGCCAATCCGGGACAGGGCTATTCTATGGCTACACCTTC

V gene: TRBV2
D gene: -
J gene: TRBJ2-5
clone size: once
CDR3 protein: CASSSGEYVTQYF
CDR3 DNA: TGTGCCAGCAGTTCAGGGGAATATGTGACCCAGTACTTC

V gene: TRBV19
D gene: TRBD1
J gene: TRBJ2-1
clone size: -
CDR3 protein: CASSSVGQGTYNEQFF
CDR3 DNA: TGTGCCAGTAGTAGCGTGGGACAGGGTACGTACAATGAGCAGTTCTTC

V gene: TRBV7-8
D gene: TRBD2
J gene: TRBJ2-5
clone size: once
CDR3 protein: CASSLPTTSGETQYF
CDR3 DNA: TGTGCCAGCAGCTTACCTACGACTAGCGGCGAGACCCAGTACTTC